This note documents a single T cell receptor (beta chain) sequence. The antigen is unknown. PCR amplification relied on 60 Vbeta primers (plus 13 Jbeta primers). Profiling relied on immunoSEQ multiplex PCR, and the TCRdb table lists in-frame clones only, not all of them. The repertoire includes around 100,000 clones, 74% of them detected once, and 2.6% sits in the top ten. This sample stems from a study of cytomegalovirus exposure and HLA in healthy donors. General observations from the study: TRBV6-2, TRBV6-3 and some other V segments were excluded as indistinguishable. Donors belonging to an Asian-associated ancestry cluster reportedly showed fewer N-insertions in productive TCRs than the roughly 680-donor mean, according to what a later analysis found.

Germline CDR1 is LGHNT and CDR2 is FRNRAP. CDR3 length equals 18 residues. Trimming cost V 0 bases and J 1 base, with 19 bases left between them. The gene calls are TRBV12-5 and TRBJ2-7; possibly TRBD1 for D (6 bases). The sequence came from a man in his fifties in good health and CMV-seropositive. Material for sequencing was PBMCs. The CDR3 DNA follows: TGTGCTAGTGGTTTGGTACTTGGTTCAGGGGAAAGGTCCTACGAGCAGTACTTC. Its protein is CASGLVLGSGERSYEQYF.